Listed below are T cell receptor beta chains from one sample, sequenced in a study of cytomegalovirus exposure and HLA in healthy donors. The data were produced by immunoSEQ multiplex PCR, yet TCRdb's version contains in-frame clones alone and is incomplete. The sample holds about 220,000 clones, over 60% seen once. The sample taken for sequencing was PBMCs. These receptors originate from a man younger than 35 in good health and CMV-seronegative. The CDR3 runs from the conserved cysteine through the conserved F or W. A D gene is named only where the DNA matches it firmly. The size of a clone is reported for some rows only, either as once, few or many, or as a class for expanded clones.

j_call: TRBJ1-1
v_call: TRBV6-1
d_call: .
clone_size: .
cdr3_nt: TGTGCCAGTCGGTCCCCCATGAACACTGAAGCTTTCTTT
cdr3_aa: CASRSPMNTEAFF

j_call: TRBJ2-1
v_call: TRBV18
d_call: TRBD1
clone_size: .
cdr3_nt: TGTGCCAGCTCACGGCTCGGACAGGGGGGCTGGGGTGAGCAGTTCTTC
cdr3_aa: CASSRLGQGGWGEQFF

j_call: TRBJ2-7
v_call: TRBV5-1
d_call: TRBD2
clone_size: .
cdr3_nt: TGCGCCAGCAGCTTTAGCGGGAGTCACTTCTACGAGCAGTACTTC
cdr3_aa: CASSFSGSHFYEQYF

j_call: TRBJ1-2
v_call: TRBV5-4
d_call: TRBD1
clone_size: once
cdr3_nt: TGTGCCAGCAGCAGGGGACAGGGGGACTATGGCTACACCTTC
cdr3_aa: CASSRGQGDYGYTF

j_call: TRBJ2-3
v_call: TRBV19
d_call: .
clone_size: .
cdr3_nt: TGTGCCAGTAGTTCCTTTGAGGCAGATACGCAGTATTTT
cdr3_aa: CASSSFEADTQYF

j_call: TRBJ2-1
v_call: TRBV5-4
d_call: TRBD1
clone_size: .
cdr3_nt: TGTGCCAGCAGCACAGGACAGGGGGCGCGGAATGAGCAGTTCTTC
cdr3_aa: CASSTGQGARNEQFF

j_call: TRBJ2-7
v_call: TRBV2
d_call: .
clone_size: .
cdr3_nt: TGTGCCAGCAGTGACAGGGACGAGCAGTACTTC
cdr3_aa: CASSDRDEQYF

j_call: TRBJ2-7
v_call: TRBV27
d_call: TRBD2
clone_size: .
cdr3_nt: TGTGCCAGCAGAACTCAAGCGGGGAGCTACGAGCAGTACTTC
cdr3_aa: CASRTQAGSYEQYF

j_call: TRBJ2-5
v_call: TRBV5-1
d_call: TRBD1
clone_size: .
cdr3_nt: TGCGCCAGCAGCGTGCAGGGGGTTGAGACCCAGTACTTC
cdr3_aa: CASSVQGVETQYF

j_call: TRBJ1-2
v_call: TRBV5-8
d_call: TRBD1
clone_size: .
cdr3_nt: TGTGCCAGCAACAACAGGGGTTTCTGCTATGGCTACACCTTC
cdr3_aa: CASNNRGFCYGYTF

j_call: TRBJ1-5
v_call: TRBV15
d_call: TRBD1
clone_size: .
cdr3_nt: TGTGCCACCAGCAGAGATGCCCGAACAGGGGGCAGGAGCAATCAGTCCCAGCATTTT
cdr3_aa: CATSRDARTGGRSNQSQHF

j_call: TRBJ2-4
v_call: TRBV30
d_call: .
clone_size: .
cdr3_nt: TGTGCCTGGGACAGGGCCAAAAACATTCAGTACTTC
cdr3_aa: CAWDRAKNIQYF

j_call: TRBJ2-2
v_call: TRBV5-6
d_call: .
clone_size: .
cdr3_nt: TGTGCCAGCAGCTTAGGGGGAACCGGGGAGCTGTTTTTT
cdr3_aa: CASSLGGTGELFF

j_call: TRBJ1-2
v_call: TRBV5-4
d_call: TRBD1
clone_size: .
cdr3_nt: TGTGCCAGCAGCCCAGGACAGGGGGCGCTTGGCTATGGCTACACCTTC
cdr3_aa: CASSPGQGALGYGYTF

j_call: TRBJ1-1
v_call: TRBV5-4
d_call: TRBD1
clone_size: .
cdr3_nt: TGTGCCAGCAGCCCTTTGGGGGGACAGGGGCTTATCACTGAAGCTTTCTTT
cdr3_aa: CASSPLGGQGLITEAFF

j_call: TRBJ2-7
v_call: TRBV30
d_call: .
clone_size: .
cdr3_nt: TGTGCCTGGAGTCTCACAGGGCGCGAGCAGTACTTC
cdr3_aa: CAWSLTGREQYF

j_call: TRBJ2-7
v_call: TRBV6-1
d_call: TRBD2
clone_size: .
cdr3_nt: TGTGCCAGCACCTTCGGTGGAAGCGGGGGGCAGGAGCAGTACTTC
cdr3_aa: CASTFGGSGGQEQYF